This is a list of T cell receptor beta chains from one sample in a study of metastatic and nonmetastatic thyroid tumors. MiXCR was used by TCRdb to re-call the PCR reads. Of under 35,000 clones in the sample, approximately 40% were seen once. Sequencing was carried out using tumor tissue. These receptors came from a female donor with papillary thyroid cancer or a benign thyroid nodule (not recorded which). Some clones in this sample may be carry-over from other donors' samples. Each CDR3 is given with its conserved first and last residue. Each record gives: V gene, clone size, J gene, D gene, CDR3 DNA, CDR3 protein. D genes are given only for firm matches. A row's size may be missing; if present it is once, few, many or a size class.

v_call: TRBV12-3/TRBV12-4; clone_size: -; j_call: TRBJ2-3; d_call: TRBD2; cdr3_nt: TGTGCCAGCAGTTTGACTAGCGAGTCAGGCACAGATACGCAGTATTTT; cdr3_aa: CASSLTSESGTDTQYF
v_call: TRBV19; clone_size: few; j_call: TRBJ2-7; d_call: TRBD2; cdr3_nt: TGTGCCAGTAGTACCCAAGCGGGAGCCTACGAGCAGTACTTC; cdr3_aa: CASSTQAGAYEQYF
v_call: TRBV5-4; clone_size: many; j_call: TRBJ2-1; d_call: -; cdr3_nt: TGTGCCAGCTTTGATAGGAGCTCCTACAATGAGCAGTTCTTC; cdr3_aa: CASFDRSSYNEQFF
v_call: TRBV28; clone_size: -; j_call: TRBJ2-1; d_call: TRBD2; cdr3_nt: TGTGCCAGCAGGGCCCATAGGGGACTACCTTCCAATGAGCAGTTCTTC; cdr3_aa: CASRAHRGLPSNEQFF
v_call: TRBV20-1; clone_size: -; j_call: TRBJ2-7; d_call: -; cdr3_nt: TGCAGTGCTAGAGGTCCCGGACAGGGAGGGGACGAGCAGTACTTC; cdr3_aa: CSARGPGQGGDEQYF
v_call: TRBV7-8; clone_size: -; j_call: TRBJ1-1; d_call: TRBD1; cdr3_nt: TGTGCCAGCACCCTAAGGGGACAGGGGGCTTTTGATACTGAAGCTTTCTTT; cdr3_aa: CASTLRGQGAFDTEAFF
v_call: TRBV27; clone_size: few; j_call: TRBJ2-7; d_call: -; cdr3_nt: TGTGCCAGCAGTTTAAGGGACACGTCCTACGAGCAGTACTTC; cdr3_aa: CASSLRDTSYEQYF
v_call: TRBV19; clone_size: -; j_call: TRBJ2-2; d_call: TRBD2; cdr3_nt: TGTGCCAGCCTGCGACTAGCGGGTCCGTACGGGGAGCTGTTTTTT; cdr3_aa: CASLRLAGPYGELFF
v_call: TRBV20-1; clone_size: -; j_call: TRBJ2-7; d_call: -; cdr3_nt: TGCAGTGCTAGAGGTCTGGACGTCGTGCGGGAGCAGTACTTC; cdr3_aa: CSARGLDVVREQYF
v_call: TRBV20-1; clone_size: -; j_call: TRBJ1-6; d_call: TRBD1; cdr3_nt: TGCAGTGCCGAAAGGCGGGACAGGGCATTAAATTCACCCCTCCACTTT; cdr3_aa: CSAERRDRALNSPLHF
v_call: TRBV30; clone_size: -; j_call: TRBJ2-7; d_call: -; cdr3_nt: TGTGCCTGGAGTATGGGGGGATCCTCCTACGAGCAGTACTTC; cdr3_aa: CAWSMGGSSYEQYF
v_call: TRBV5-5; clone_size: -; j_call: TRBJ1-6; d_call: -; cdr3_nt: TGTGCCAGCAGCTTGGCCGGGAGAGAGCCCCTCCACTTT; cdr3_aa: CASSLAGREPLHF
v_call: TRBV6-5; clone_size: few; j_call: TRBJ2-7; d_call: -; cdr3_nt: TGTGCCAGCAGTTACTCGGTTTTTGGATCCGCCTCCTACGAGCAGTACTTC; cdr3_aa: CASSYSVFGSASYEQYF
v_call: TRBV12-3/TRBV12-4; clone_size: -; j_call: TRBJ2-3; d_call: TRBD1; cdr3_nt: TGTGCCAGCGTCGAGTGGATGACAGGGGGCAAAGATACGCAGTATTTT; cdr3_aa: CASVEWMTGGKDTQYF
v_call: TRBV12-3/TRBV12-4; clone_size: -; j_call: TRBJ2-3; d_call: TRBD2; cdr3_nt: TGTGCCAGCAGTTTGCTAGCGGGAGAGCGAACGCAGTATTTT; cdr3_aa: CASSLLAGERTQYF
v_call: TRBV27; clone_size: -; j_call: TRBJ2-2; d_call: -; cdr3_nt: TGTGCCAGCACCTCGAACACCGGGGAGCTGTTTTTT; cdr3_aa: CASTSNTGELFF
v_call: TRBV6-1; clone_size: -; j_call: TRBJ1-1; d_call: -; cdr3_nt: TGTGCCACAAACGACGGGACCAAGGGTCCGAACACTGAAGCTTTCTTT; cdr3_aa: CATNDGTKGPNTEAFF
v_call: TRBV28; clone_size: few; j_call: TRBJ2-1; d_call: -; cdr3_nt: TGTGCCAGCAGTTTAGGGTCGTCGTCGTACAATGAGCAGTTCTTC; cdr3_aa: CASSLGSSSYNEQFF
v_call: TRBV3-1; clone_size: -; j_call: TRBJ1-2; d_call: -; cdr3_nt: TGTGCCAGCAGCCAAGAAACAAGCCCCCCGTATGGCTACATCTTC; cdr3_aa: CASSQETSPPYGYIF
v_call: TRBV6-1; clone_size: -; j_call: TRBJ1-3; d_call: -; cdr3_nt: TGTGCCAGCAGTGAAAATATCGGAAGCTCTGGAAACACCATATATTTT; cdr3_aa: CASSENIGSSGNTIYF
v_call: TRBV7-9; clone_size: -; j_call: TRBJ1-5; d_call: -; cdr3_nt: TGTGCCAGCAGCACCGGGTTAGATAGCAATCAGCCTCAGCATTTT; cdr3_aa: CASSTGLDSNQPQHF
v_call: TRBV6-1; clone_size: -; j_call: TRBJ1-5; d_call: -; cdr3_nt: TGTGCCAGCAGTGAAGTAGGGCTCGGAAACAGCGGGCAGCCCCAGCATTTT; cdr3_aa: CASSEVGLGNSGQPQHF
v_call: TRBV20-1; clone_size: -; j_call: TRBJ2-2; d_call: -; cdr3_nt: TGCAGTGCTAGAGGTCAAACCGGGGAGCTGTTTTTT; cdr3_aa: CSARGQTGELFF
v_call: TRBV19; clone_size: -; j_call: TRBJ1-2; d_call: -; cdr3_nt: TGTGCCAGCAGTATAGGAGGGGGGCAAGGGAGATACTATGGCTACACCTTC; cdr3_aa: CASSIGGGQGRYYGYTF
v_call: TRBV10-1; clone_size: few; j_call: TRBJ2-2; d_call: -; cdr3_nt: TGCGCCAGCAGTGAGGGCAGCGCGAACACCGGGGAGCTGTTTTTT; cdr3_aa: CASSEGSANTGELFF
v_call: TRBV7-2; clone_size: few; j_call: TRBJ1-3; d_call: -; cdr3_nt: TGTGCCAGCAGGATCTATGGAGGGCTTGGAAACACCATATATTTT; cdr3_aa: CASRIYGGLGNTIYF
v_call: TRBV19; clone_size: -; j_call: TRBJ2-1; d_call: -; cdr3_nt: TGTGCCAGTACCCTGACAGGAGAAAACAATGAGCAGTTCTTC; cdr3_aa: CASTLTGENNEQFF
v_call: TRBV6-1; clone_size: -; j_call: TRBJ2-3; d_call: TRBD2; cdr3_nt: TGTGCCAGCAGTGAAGCAGCAGGGAACCGGGAGGGTACGCAGTATTTT; cdr3_aa: CASSEAAGNREGTQYF
v_call: TRBV20-1; clone_size: -; j_call: TRBJ2-2; d_call: TRBD2; cdr3_nt: TGCAGTGCAGGACTAGCGGGGGGATCCGGGGAGCTGTTTTTT; cdr3_aa: CSAGLAGGSGELFF